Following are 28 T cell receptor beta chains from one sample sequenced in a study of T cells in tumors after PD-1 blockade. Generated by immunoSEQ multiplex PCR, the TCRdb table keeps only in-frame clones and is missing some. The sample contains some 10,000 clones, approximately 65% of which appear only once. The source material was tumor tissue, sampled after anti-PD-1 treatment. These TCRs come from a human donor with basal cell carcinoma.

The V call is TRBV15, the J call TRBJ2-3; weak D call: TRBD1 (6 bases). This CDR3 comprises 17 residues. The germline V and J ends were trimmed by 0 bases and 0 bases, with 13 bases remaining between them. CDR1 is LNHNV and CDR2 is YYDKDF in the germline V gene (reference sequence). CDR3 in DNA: TGTGCCACCAGCAGAGACAGGGGTCGATCTAGCACAGATACGCAGTATTTT. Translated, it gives CATSRDRGRSSTDTQYF.

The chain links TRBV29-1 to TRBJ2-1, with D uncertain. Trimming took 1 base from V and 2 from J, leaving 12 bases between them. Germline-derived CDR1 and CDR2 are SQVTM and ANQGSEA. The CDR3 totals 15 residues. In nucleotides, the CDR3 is TGCAGCGTTGAAGGGGATATTAAGACCTACAATGAGCAGTTCTTC. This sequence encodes CSVEGDIKTYNEQFF.

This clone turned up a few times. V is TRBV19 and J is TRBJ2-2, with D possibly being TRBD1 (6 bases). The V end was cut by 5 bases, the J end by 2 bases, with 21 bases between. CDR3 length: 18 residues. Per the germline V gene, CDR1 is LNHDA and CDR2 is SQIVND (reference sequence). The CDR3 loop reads CASSGPETGTPNTGELFF. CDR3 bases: TGTGCCAGTAGTGGGCCGGAAACCGGGACACCAAACACCGGGGAGCTGTTTTTT.

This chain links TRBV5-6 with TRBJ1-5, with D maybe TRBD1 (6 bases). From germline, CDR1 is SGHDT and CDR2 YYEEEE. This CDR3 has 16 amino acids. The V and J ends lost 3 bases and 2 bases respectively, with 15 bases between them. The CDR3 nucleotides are TGTGCCAGCAGCTCACTGACAGGCGGAGGCAATCAGCCCCAGCATTTT. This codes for CASSSLTGGGNQPQHF.

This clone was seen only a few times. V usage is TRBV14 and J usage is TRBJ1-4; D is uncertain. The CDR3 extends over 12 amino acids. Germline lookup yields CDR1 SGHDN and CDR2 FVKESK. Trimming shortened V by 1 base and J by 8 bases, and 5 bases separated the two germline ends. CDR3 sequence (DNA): TGTGCCAGCAGCCAAGTAAGGGAAAAACTGTTTTTT. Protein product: CASSQVREKLFF.

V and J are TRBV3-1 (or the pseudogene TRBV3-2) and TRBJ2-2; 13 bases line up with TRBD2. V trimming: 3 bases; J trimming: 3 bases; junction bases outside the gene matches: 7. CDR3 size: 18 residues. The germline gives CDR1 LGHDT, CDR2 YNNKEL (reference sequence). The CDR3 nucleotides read TGTGCCAGCAGCCACCTTCTGACTAGCGGGAGGCACACCGGGGAGCTGTTTTTT. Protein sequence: CASSHLLTSGRHTGELFF.

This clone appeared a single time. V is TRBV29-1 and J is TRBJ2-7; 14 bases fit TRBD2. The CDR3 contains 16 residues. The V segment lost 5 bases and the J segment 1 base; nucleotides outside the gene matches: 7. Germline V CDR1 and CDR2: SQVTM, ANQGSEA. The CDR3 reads CSVSGTSGSSSYEQYF. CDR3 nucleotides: TGCAGCGTTTCCGGGACTAGCGGGAGCTCGTCCTACGAGCAGTACTTC.

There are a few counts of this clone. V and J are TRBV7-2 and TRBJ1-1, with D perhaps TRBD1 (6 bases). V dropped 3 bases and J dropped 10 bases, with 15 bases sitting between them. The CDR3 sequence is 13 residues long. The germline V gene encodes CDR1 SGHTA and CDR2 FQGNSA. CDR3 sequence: CASSFPTGLGAFF. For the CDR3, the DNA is TGTGCCAGCAGCTTCCCGACAGGTCTAGGAGCTTTCTTT.

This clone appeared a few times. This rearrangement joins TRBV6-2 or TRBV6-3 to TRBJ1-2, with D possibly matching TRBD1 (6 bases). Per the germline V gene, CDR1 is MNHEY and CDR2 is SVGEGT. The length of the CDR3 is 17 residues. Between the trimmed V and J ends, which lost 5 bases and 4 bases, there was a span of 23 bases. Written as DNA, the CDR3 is TGTGCCAGCAGTACCCGACCCGGACAGAAGAAGTTCTATGGCTACACCTTC. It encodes CASSTRPGQKKFYGYTF.

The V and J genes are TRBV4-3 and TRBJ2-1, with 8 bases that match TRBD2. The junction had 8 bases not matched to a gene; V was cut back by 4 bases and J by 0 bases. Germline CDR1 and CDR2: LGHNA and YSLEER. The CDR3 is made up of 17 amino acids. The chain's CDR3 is CASSLLLAGSSYNEQFF. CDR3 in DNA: TGCGCCAGCAGCCTCCTCTTAGCGGGGAGCTCCTACAATGAGCAGTTCTTC.

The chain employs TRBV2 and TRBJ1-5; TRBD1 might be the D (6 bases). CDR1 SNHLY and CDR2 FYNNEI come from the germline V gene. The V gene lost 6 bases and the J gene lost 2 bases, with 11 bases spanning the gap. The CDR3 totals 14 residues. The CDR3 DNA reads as TGTGCCAGCAGCCCTCGGACAGGCAATCAGCCCCAGCATTTT. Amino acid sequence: CASSPRTGNQPQHF.

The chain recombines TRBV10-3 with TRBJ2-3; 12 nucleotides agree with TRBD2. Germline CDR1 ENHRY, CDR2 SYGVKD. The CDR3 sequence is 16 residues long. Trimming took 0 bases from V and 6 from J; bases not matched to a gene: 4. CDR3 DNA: TGTGCCATCAGTGAGTCAACTAGCGGGGGGATTGATACGCAGTATTTT. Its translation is CAISESTSGGIDTQYF.

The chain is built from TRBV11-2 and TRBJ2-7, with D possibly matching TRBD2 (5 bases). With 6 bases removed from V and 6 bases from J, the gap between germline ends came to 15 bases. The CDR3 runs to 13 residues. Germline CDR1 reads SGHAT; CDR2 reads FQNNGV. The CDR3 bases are TGTGCCAGCAGTATAGCGTCCCATTCCGAGCAGTACTTC. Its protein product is CASSIASHSEQYF.

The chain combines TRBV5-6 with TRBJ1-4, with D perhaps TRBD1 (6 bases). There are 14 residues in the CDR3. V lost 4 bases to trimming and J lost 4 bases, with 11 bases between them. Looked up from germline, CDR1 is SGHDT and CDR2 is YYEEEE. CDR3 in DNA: TGTGCCAGCAGCAGGGGGACGGTTAATGAAAAACTGTTTTTT. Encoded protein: CASSRGTVNEKLFF.

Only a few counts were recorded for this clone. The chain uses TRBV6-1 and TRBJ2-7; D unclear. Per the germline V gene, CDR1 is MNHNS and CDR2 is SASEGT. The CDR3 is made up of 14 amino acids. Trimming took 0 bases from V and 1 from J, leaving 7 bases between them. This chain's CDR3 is CASSEAGKSYEQYF. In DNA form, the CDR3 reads TGTGCCAGCAGTGAAGCGGGGAAATCCTACGAGCAGTACTTC.

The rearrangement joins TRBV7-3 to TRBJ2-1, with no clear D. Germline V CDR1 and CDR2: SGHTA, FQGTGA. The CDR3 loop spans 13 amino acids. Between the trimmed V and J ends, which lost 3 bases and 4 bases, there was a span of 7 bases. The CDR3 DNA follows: TGTGCCAGCAGCTTGGACGGGTACAATGAGCAGTTCTTC. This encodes CASSLDGYNEQFF. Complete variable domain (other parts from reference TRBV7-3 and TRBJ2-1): GAGVSQTPSNKVTEKGKYVELRCDPISGHTALYWYRQSLGQGPEFLIYFQGTGAADDSGLPNDRFFAVRPEGSVSTLKIQRTERGDSAVYLCASSLDGYNEQFFGPGTRLTVL.

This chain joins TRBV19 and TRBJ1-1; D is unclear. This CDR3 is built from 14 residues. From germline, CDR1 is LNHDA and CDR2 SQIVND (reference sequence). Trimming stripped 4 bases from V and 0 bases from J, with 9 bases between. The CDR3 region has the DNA TGTGCCAGTAGTAGCAGCTCTATGAACACTGAAGCTTTCTTT. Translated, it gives CASSSSSMNTEAFF.

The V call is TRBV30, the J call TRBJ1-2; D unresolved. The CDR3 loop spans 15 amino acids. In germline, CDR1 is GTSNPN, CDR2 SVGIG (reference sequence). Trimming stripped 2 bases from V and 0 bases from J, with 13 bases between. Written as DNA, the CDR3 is TGTGCCTGGAGTAGGGCCCCCCGTACTAACTATGGCTACACCTTC. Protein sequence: CAWSRAPRTNYGYTF.

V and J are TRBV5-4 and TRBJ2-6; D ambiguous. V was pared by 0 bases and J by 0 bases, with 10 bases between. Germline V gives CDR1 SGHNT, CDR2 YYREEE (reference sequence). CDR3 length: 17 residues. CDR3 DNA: TGTGCCAGCAGCTTGGTGGGAAGCTACTCTGGGGCCAACGTCCTGACTTTC. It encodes CASSLVGSYSGANVLTF.

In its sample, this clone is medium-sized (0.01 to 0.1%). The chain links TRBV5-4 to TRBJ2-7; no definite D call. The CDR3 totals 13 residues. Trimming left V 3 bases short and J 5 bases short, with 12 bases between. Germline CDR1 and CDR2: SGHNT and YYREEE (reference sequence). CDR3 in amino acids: CASSSGRANEQYF. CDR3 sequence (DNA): TGTGCCAGCAGCTCTGGTAGGGCGAACGAGCAGTACTTC.

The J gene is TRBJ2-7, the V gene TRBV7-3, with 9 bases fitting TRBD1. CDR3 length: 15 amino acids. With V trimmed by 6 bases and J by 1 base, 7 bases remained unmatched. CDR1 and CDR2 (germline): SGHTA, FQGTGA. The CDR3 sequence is CASRHSGTGSYEQYF. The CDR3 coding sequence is TGTGCCAGCAGGCATTCCGGGACAGGGTCCTACGAGCAGTACTTC.

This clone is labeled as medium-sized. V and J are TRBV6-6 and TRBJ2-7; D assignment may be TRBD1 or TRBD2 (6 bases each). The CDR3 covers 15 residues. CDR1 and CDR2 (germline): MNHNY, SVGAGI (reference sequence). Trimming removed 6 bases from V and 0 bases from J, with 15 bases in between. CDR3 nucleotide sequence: TGTGCCAGCAGAGGCCTGGGGGGCGCCTCCTACGAGCAGTACTTC. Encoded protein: CASRGLGGASYEQYF.

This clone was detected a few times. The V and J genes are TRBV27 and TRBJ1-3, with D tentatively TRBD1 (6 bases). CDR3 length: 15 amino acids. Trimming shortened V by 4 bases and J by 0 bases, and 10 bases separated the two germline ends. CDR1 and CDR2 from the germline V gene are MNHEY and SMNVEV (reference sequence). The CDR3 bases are TGTGCCAGCAGTTCGGACAGTTACTCTGGAAACACCATATATTTT. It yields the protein CASSSDSYSGNTIYF.

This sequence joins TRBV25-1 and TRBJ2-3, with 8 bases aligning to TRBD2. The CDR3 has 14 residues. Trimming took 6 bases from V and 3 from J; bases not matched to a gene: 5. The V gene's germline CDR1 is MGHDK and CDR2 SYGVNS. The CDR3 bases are TGTGCCAGCAGCACCCGGGGGGGGACAGATACGCAGTATTTT. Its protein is CASSTRGGTDTQYF.

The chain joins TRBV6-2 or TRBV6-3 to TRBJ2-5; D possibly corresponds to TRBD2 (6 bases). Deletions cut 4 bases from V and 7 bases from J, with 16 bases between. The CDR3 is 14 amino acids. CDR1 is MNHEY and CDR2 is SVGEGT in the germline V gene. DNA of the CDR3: TGTGCCAGCAGTTCGACAGTGTTGCGGGGGACCCAGTACTTC. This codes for CASSSTVLRGTQYF.

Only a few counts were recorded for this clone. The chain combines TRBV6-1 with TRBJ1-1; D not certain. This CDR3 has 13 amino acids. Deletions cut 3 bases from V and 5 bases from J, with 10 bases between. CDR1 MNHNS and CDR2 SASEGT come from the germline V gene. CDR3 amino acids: CASSDTLVTEAFF. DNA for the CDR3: TGTGCCAGCAGTGATACTCTGGTTACTGAAGCTTTCTTT.

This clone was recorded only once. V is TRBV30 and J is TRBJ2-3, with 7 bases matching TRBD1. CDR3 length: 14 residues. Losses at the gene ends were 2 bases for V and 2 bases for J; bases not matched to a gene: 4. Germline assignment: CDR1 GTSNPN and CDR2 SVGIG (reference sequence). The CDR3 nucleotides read TGTGCCTGGAGTAAGGACAGGAACACAGATACGCAGTATTTT. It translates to CAWSKDRNTDTQYF. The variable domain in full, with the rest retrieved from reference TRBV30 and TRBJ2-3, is SQTIHQWPATLVQPVGSPLSLECTVEGTSNPNLYWYRQAAGRGLQLLFYSVGIGQISSEVPQNLSASRPQDRQFILSSKKLLLSDSGFYLCAWSKDRNTDTQYFGPGTRLTVL.

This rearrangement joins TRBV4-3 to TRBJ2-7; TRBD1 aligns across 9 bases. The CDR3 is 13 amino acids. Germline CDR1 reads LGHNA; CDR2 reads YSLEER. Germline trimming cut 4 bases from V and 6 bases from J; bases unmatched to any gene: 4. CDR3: CASSLTGGGEQYF. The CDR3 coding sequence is TGCGCCAGCAGCCTCACAGGGGGCGGCGAGCAGTACTTC.